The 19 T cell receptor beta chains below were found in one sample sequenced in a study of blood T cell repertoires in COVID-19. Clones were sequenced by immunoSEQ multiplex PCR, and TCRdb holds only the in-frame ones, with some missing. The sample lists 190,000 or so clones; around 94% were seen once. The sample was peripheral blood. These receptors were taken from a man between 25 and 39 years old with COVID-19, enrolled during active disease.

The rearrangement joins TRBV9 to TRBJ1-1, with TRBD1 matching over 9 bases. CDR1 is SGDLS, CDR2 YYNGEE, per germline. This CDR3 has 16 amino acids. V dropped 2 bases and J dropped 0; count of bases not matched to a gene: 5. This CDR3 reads CASSVTGTGMNTEAFF. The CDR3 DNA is TGTGCCAGCAGCGTCACCGGGACAGGGATGAACACTGAAGCTTTCTTT.

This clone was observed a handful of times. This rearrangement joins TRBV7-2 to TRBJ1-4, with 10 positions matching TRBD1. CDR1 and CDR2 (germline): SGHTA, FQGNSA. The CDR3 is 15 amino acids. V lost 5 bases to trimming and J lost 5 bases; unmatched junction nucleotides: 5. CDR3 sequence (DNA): TGTGCCAGCAGCCCAGACAGGGGGCGGAATGAAAAACTGTTTTTT. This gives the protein CASSPDRGRNEKLFF.

As DNA, the CDR3 is TGTGCCTGGGACGACTGGTCTAAGCGAGCTTTCTTT. This gives the protein CAWDDWSKRAFF. The J gene is TRBJ1-1, the V gene TRBV30; no definite D call. Germline assignment: CDR1 GTSNPN and CDR2 SVGIG (reference sequence). Trimming pared 5 bases from V and 10 bases from J, leaving 17 bases between. This CDR3 has 12 amino acids.

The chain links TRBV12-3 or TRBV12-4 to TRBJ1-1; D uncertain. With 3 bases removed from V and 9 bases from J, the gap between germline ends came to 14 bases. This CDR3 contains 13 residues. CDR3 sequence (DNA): TGTGCCAGCAGTTTCCCTAACGTTAAGAAAGCTTTCTTT. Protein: CASSFPNVKKAFF.

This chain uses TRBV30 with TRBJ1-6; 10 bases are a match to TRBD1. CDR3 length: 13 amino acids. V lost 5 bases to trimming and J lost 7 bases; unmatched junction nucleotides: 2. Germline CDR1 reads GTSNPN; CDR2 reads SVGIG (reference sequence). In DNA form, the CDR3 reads TGTGCCTGGGGGGGACAGGGGAATTCACCCCTCCACTTT. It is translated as CAWGGQGNSPLHF.

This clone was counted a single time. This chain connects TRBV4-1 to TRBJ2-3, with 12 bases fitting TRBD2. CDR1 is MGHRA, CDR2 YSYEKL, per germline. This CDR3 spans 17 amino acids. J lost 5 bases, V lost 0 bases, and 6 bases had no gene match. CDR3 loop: CASSQDSLAGGQDTQYF. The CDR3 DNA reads TGCGCCAGCAGCCAAGATTCTCTAGCGGGGGGGCAAGATACGCAGTATTTT.

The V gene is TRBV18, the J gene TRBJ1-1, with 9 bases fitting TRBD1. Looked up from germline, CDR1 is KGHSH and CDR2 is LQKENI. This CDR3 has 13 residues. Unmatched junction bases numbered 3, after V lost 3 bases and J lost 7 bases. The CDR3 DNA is TGTGCCAGCTCACCTGGACAGGGGCTTGAAGCTTTCTTT. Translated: CASSPGQGLEAFF.

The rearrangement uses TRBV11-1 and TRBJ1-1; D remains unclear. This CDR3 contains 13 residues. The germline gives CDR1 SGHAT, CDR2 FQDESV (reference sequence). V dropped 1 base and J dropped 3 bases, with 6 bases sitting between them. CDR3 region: CASSLGQYTEAFF. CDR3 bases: TGTGCCAGCAGCTTAGGCCAGTACACTGAAGCTTTCTTT.

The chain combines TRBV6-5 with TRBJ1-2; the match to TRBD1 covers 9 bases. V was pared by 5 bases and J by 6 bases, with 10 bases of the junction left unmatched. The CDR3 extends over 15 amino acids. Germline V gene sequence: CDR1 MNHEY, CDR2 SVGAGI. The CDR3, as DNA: TGTGCCAGCAGTAGGTCGACAGGGGGTTTGCATGGCTACACCTTC. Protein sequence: CASSRSTGGLHGYTF.

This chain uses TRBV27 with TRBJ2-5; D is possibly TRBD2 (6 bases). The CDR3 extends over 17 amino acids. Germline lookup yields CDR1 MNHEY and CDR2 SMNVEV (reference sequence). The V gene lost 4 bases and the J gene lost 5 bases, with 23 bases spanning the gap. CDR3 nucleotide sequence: TGTGCCAGCAGTTCCCTAACTCTCCCGACTAGGTACGAGACCCAGTACTTC. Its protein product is CASSSLTLPTRYETQYF.

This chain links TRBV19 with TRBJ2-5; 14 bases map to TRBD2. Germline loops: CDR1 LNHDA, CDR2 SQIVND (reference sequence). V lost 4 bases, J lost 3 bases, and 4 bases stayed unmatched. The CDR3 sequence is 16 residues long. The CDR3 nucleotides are TGTGCCAGTAGTACCGGACTAGCGGGGGGCAAAGAGACCCAGTACTTC. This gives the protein CASSTGLAGGKETQYF.

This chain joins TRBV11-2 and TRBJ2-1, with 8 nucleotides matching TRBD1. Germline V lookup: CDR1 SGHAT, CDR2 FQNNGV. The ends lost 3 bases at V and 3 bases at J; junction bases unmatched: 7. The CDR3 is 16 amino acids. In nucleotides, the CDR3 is TGTGCCAGCAGCTTTTTGCCGACAGGGGACTACAATGAGCAGTTCTTC. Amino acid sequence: CASSFLPTGDYNEQFF.

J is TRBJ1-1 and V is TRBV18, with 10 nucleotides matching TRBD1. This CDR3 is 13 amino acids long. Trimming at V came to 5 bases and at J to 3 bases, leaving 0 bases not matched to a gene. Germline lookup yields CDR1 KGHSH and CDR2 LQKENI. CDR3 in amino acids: CASSGTGDTEAFF. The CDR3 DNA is TGTGCCAGCTCAGGGACAGGGGACACTGAAGCTTTCTTT.

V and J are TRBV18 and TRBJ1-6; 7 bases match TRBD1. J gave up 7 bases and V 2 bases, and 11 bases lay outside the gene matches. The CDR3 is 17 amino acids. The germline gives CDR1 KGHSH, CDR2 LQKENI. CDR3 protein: CASSPFGKGAHNSPLHF. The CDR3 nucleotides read TGTGCCAGCTCACCATTTGGAAAGGGGGCTCACAATTCACCCCTCCACTTT.

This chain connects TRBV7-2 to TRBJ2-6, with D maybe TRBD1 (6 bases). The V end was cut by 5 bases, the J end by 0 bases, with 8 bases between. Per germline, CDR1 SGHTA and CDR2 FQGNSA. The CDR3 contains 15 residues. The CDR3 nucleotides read TGTGCCAGCAGCGAACAGGGCTCTGGGGCCAACGTCCTGACTTTC. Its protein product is CASSEQGSGANVLTF.

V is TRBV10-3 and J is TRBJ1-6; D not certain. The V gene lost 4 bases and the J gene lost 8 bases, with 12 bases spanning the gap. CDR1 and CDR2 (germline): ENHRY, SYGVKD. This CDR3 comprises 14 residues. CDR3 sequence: CAISGGPSDSPLHF. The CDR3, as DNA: TGTGCCATCAGTGGCGGGCCGTCGGATTCACCCCTCCACTTT.

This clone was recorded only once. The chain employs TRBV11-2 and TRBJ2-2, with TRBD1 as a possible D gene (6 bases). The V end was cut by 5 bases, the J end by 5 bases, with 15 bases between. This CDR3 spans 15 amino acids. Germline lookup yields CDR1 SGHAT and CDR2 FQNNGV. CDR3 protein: CASSPAPRGTGELFF. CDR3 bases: TGTGCCAGCAGCCCCGCCCCCAGGGGAACCGGGGAGCTGTTTTTT.

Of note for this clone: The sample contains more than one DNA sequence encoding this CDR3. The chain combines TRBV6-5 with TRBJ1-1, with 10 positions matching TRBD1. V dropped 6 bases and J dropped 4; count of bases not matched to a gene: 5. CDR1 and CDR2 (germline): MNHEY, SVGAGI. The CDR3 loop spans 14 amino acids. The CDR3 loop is CASSPRQGATEAFF. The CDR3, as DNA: TGTGCCAGCAGCCCCCGACAGGGGGCCACTGAAGCTTTCTTT.

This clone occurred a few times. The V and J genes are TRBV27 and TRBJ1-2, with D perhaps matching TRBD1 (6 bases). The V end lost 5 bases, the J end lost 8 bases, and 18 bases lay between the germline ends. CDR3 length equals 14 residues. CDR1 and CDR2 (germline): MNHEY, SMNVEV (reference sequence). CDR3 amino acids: CASSKGQPYTGYTF. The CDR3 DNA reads TGTGCCAGCAGTAAAGGACAGCCTTACACCGGCTACACCTTC.